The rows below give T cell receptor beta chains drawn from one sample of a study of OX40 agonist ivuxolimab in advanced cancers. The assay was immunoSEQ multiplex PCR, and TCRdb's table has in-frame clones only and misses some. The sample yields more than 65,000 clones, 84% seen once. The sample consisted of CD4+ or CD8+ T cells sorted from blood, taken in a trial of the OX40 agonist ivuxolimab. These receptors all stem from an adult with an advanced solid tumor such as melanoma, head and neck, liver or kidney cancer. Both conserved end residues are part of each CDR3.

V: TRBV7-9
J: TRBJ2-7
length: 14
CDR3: CASSLVTRGYEQYF

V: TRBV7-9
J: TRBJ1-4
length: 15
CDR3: CASSSRDSRREKLFF

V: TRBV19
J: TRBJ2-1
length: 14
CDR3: CASSITSGFNEQFF

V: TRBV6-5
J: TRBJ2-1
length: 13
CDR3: CASRTLGRTGQFF

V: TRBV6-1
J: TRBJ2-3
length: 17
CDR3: CASSDPWTGLITDTQYF

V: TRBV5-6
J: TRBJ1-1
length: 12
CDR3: CASSPQGGEAFF

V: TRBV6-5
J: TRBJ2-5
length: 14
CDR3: CASSQGRGEETQYF

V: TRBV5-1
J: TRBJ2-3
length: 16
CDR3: CASSLADSTSTDTQYF

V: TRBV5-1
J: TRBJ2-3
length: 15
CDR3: CASSLGGISTDTQYF

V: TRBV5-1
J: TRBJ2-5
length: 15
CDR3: CASRRAGGIEETQYF

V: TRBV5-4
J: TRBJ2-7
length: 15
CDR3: CASSSGWGSSYEQYF

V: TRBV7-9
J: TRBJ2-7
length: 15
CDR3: CASTQTGVTSYEQYF

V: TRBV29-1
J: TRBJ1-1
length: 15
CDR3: CSVVQGSPVNTEAFF

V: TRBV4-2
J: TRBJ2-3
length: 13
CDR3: CASSQAAADTQYF

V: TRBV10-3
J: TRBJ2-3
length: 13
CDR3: CAIEGTSTDTQYF

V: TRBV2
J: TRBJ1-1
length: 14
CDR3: CASCWTGSNTEAFF

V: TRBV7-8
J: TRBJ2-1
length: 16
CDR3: CASSPAGTGGYNEQFF

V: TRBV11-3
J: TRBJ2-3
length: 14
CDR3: CASSLGSLTDTQYF

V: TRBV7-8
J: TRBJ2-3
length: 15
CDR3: CASSWARLNTDTQYF

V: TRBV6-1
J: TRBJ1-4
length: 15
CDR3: CASSEAGVRLEKLFF

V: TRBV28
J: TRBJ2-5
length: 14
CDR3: CASSQRTGQETQYF

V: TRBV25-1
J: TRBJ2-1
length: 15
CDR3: CASSDPGLVGNEQFF

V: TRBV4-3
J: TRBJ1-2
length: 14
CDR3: CASSQTPGESGYTF

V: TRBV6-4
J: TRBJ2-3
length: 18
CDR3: CASSPSGFSGTNTDTQYF

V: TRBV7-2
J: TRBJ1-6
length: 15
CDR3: CASSNPSAYNSPLHF

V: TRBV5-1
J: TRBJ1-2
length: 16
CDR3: CASSLVSGQGLYGYTF

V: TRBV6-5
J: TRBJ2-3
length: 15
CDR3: CASSRTQAPTDTQYF

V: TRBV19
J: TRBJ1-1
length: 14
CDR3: CASSHGQGWTEAFF

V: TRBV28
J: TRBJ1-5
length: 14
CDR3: CASSGAGRYQPQHF

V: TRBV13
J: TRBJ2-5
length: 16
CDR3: CASSRLPGQGQETQYF

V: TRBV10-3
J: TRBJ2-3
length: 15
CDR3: CAISRTSGRTDTQYF

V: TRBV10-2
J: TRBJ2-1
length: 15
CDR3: CASTEGQAGADEQFF

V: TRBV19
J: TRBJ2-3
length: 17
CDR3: CASSLGRQGGGADTQYF

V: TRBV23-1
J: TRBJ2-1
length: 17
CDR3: CASSQTHIAGAYNEQFF

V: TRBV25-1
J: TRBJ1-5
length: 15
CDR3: CASRNSGIGNQPQHF

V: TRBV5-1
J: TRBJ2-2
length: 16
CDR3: CASSLDQLGNTGELFF

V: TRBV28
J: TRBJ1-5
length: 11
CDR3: CASSYNQPQHF

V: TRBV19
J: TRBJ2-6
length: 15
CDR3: CASSIAASGANVLTF

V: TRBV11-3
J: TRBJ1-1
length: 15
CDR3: CASSRTTAPYTEAFF

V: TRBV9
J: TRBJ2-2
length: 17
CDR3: CASSVADLATNTGELFF

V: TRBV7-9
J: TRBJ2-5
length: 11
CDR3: CASNGVETQYF

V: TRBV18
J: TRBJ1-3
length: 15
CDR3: CASSPGLSSGNTIYF

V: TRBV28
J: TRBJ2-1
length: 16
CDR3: CASSFSDISLNNEQFF

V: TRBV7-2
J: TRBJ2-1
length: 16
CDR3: CASSRTGTSAYNEQFF

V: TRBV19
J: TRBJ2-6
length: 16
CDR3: CASSGQGAGGANVLTF

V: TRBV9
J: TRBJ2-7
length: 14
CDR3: CASSVAVGPYEQYF

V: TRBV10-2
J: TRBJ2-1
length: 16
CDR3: CASSDSGTTPSNEQFF

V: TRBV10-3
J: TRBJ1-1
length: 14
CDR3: CAIRSGTVNTEAFF

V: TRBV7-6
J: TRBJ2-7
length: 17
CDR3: CASSPSRSSVFSYEQYF

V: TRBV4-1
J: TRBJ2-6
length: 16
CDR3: CASSLTVFSGANVLTF

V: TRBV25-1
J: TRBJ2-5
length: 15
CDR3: CASSVHKGRSETQYF

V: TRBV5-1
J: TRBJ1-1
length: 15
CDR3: CASRLDRGDVAEAFF

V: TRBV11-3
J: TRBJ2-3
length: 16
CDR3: CASSLGASGGEDTQYF

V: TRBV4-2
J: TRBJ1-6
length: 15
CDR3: CASSSDRGYTSPLHF

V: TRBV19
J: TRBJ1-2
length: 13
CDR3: CATSPGQGRGYTF

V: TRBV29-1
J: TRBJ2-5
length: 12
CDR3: CSVAPGGETQYF

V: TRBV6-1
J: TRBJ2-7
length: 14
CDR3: CASSSLSVQNEQYF

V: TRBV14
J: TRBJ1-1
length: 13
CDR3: CASSAGRGTEAFF

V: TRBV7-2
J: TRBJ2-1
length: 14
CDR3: CASSLARGSVEQFF

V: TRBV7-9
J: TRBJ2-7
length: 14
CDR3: CASSLVTGTGEQYF